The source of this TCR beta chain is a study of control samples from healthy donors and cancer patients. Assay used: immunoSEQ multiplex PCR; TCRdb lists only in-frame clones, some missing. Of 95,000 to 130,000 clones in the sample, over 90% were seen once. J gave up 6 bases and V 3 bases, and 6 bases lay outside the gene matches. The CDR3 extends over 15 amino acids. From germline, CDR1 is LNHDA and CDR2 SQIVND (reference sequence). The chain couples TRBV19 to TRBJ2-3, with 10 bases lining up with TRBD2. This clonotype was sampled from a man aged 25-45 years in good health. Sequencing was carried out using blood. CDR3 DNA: TGTGCCAGTAGTATGTCCAGCGGGGGGGTTGATACGCAGTATTTT. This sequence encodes CASSMSSGGVDTQYF.